This is a list of T cell receptor beta chains from one sample in a study of vaccination and CD4 T cells after COVID-19. One entry per CDR3 protein results from TCRdb running MiXCR on the PCR reads. This sample has 8,000 to 10,000 distinct CDR3 sequences, with 30% to 35% found just once. Antigens for these TCRs are unknown. The sequenced sample was CD4+ T cells from blood, cultured in vitro. The origin of the receptors is a human donor in good health. Both conserved end residues are part of each CDR3. A D gene is named only where the DNA matches it firmly. The size entry is marked missing in some rows and otherwise reads once, few, many or a size class.

>.|15|TRBJ2-5|TRBV25-1|.
TGTGCCAGCAGGACCGTTGGGACCGCCCAAGAGACCCAGTACTTC
CASRTVGTAQETQYF
>.|14|TRBJ2-3|TRBV27|few
TGTGCCAGCAGTTCGGCCAGGGGATCAGATACGCAGTATTTT
CASSSARGSDTQYF
>TRBD1|15|TRBJ2-3|TRBV28|.
TGTGCCAGCAGTTCAGGGGGCCCTAGCACAGATACGCAGTATTTT
CASSSGGPSTDTQYF
>.|12|TRBJ2-2|TRBV20-1|few
TGCAGTGCTAGTAGGGATACCGGGGAGCTGTTTTTT
CSASRDTGELFF
>TRBD2|17|TRBJ2-3|TRBV20-1|.
TGCAGTGCTTTAAAGATTCGCGGGAGGGCCCTCACAGATACGCAGTATTTT
CSALKIRGRALTDTQYF
>.|14|TRBJ2-7|TRBV15|few
TGTGCCACCAGCAGTGGCCCTGGGGGTAGCGAGCAGTACTTC
CATSSGPGGSEQYF
>.|13|TRBJ1-2|TRBV7-3|.
TGTGCCAGCAGTTCAACGGGTGGGACGGGCTACACCTTC
CASSSTGGTGYTF
>TRBD1|15|TRBJ2-3|TRBV27|once
TGTGCCAGCAGTTCAAGGACAGGGGGCACAGATACGCAGTATTTT
CASSSRTGGTDTQYF
>TRBD1|14|TRBJ1-1|TRBV7-8|few
TGTGCCAGCAGCTCGGGACAGGGGTACACTGAAGCTTTCTTT
CASSSGQGYTEAFF
>TRBD1|11|TRBJ1-1|TRBV6-1|few
TGTGCCACAGGGGGCTACACTGAAGCTTTCTTT
CATGGYTEAFF
>TRBD1|14|TRBJ2-5|TRBV15|.
TGTGCCACCAGCATCCCGACAGGGACGGAGACCCAGTACTTC
CATSIPTGTETQYF
>TRBD2|19|TRBJ2-7|TRBV10-3|once
TGTGCCATCAGTGAGTCGGACGGACTAGCGGGAATTAACCCCTACGAGCAGTACTTC
CAISESDGLAGINPYEQYF
>.|11|TRBJ1-2|TRBV2|.
TGTGCCACCTCAGCCGGCTATGGCTACACCTTC
CATSAGYGYTF
>.|13|TRBJ2-3|TRBV19|.
TGTGCCAGTAGTATTTCGGGCGCAGATACGCAGTATTTT
CASSISGADTQYF
>TRBD1|16|TRBJ2-7|TRBV7-9|once
TGTGCCAGCAGCGGACGAGGACAGGGGGCTTTCTACGAGCAGTACTTC
CASSGRGQGAFYEQYF
>TRBD2|17|TRBJ2-1|TRBV5-1|.
TGCGCCAGCAGCTTGGCCGGAGCGGGAGGGCCCGGGGATGAGCAGTTCTTC
CASSLAGAGGPGDEQFF
>TRBD2|14|TRBJ2-7|TRBV7-9|few
TGTGCCAGCAAAGGACTAGCGGGATTATACGAGCAGTACTTC
CASKGLAGLYEQYF